The 12 T cell receptor beta chains presented below share a single source sample, sequenced in a study of OX40 agonist ivuxolimab in advanced cancers. Sequenced by immunoSEQ multiplex PCR; TCRdb stores in-frame clones only, minus some. The table shows around 65,000 clones, with about three quarters occurring only once. The sample here was CD4+ or CD8+ T cells sorted from blood, taken in a trial of the OX40 agonist ivuxolimab. These receptors all come from an adult with an advanced solid tumor such as melanoma, head and neck, liver or kidney cancer.

This chain connects TRBV7-8 to TRBJ2-7, with 9 bases identical to TRBD2. V lost 5 bases to trimming and J lost 2 bases; unmatched junction nucleotides: 7. There are 15 residues in the CDR3. In germline, CDR1 is SGHVS, CDR2 FQNEAQ. CDR3 DNA sequence: TGTGCCAGCAGCCTATCTAGCGGGACGACCTACGAGCAGTACTTC. It codes for CASSLSSGTTYEQYF.

V is TRBV9 and J is TRBJ2-5; no clear D gene. The V end was cut by 2 bases, the J end by 5 bases, with 16 bases between. Per the germline V gene, CDR1 is SGDLS and CDR2 is YYNGEE. CDR3 size: 15 residues. The CDR3 DNA reads as TGTGCCAGCAGCGTTGGCCTAGTCCATGGGGAGACCCAGTACTTC. It yields the protein CASSVGLVHGETQYF. The full variable domain, its missing parts supplied by reference TRBV9 and TRBJ2-5, is DSGVTQTPKHLITATGQRVTLRCSPRSGDLSVYWYQQSLDQGLQFLIQYYNGEERAKGNILERFSAQQFPDLHSELNLSSLELGDSALYFCASSVGLVHGETQYFGPGTRLLVL.

V and J are TRBV7-9 and TRBJ1-2, with 8 bases lining up with TRBD1. V lost 6 bases to trimming and J lost 1 base; unmatched junction nucleotides: 4. From germline, CDR1 is SEHNR and CDR2 FQNEAQ (reference sequence). The CDR3 contains 14 residues. In nucleotides, the CDR3 is TGTGCCAGCAGTCTTGGACAGGGTAACTATGGCTACACCTTC. Its protein product is CASSLGQGNYGYTF. The complete variable domain, with remaining parts taken from reference TRBV7-9 and TRBJ1-2, reads DTGVSQNPRHKITKRGQNVTFRCDPISEHNRLYWYRQTLGQGPEFLTYFQNEAQLEKSRLLSDRFSAERPKGSFSTLEIQRTEQGDSAMYLCASSLGQGNYGYTFGSGTRLTVV.

The chain recombines TRBV5-1 with TRBJ1-2, with a weak D call TRBD1 (6 bases). The CDR3 is made up of 14 amino acids. Germline V gene data show CDR1 as SGHRS and CDR2 as YFSETQ. V lost 0 bases to trimming and J lost 4 bases, with 10 bases between them. The CDR3 region is CASSLVPDSYGYTF. In DNA form, the CDR3 reads TGCGCCAGCAGCTTGGTTCCGGACAGCTATGGCTACACCTTC.

This clone showed up just a few times. One end of the junction does not line up with germline, which may come from a read error. V is TRBV5-1 and J is TRBJ2-7; 7 positions match TRBD1. Germline loops: CDR1 SGHRS, CDR2 YFSETQ. CDR3 length equals 16 residues. The CDR3: CASSLGGTASSNEQYF. In DNA form, the CDR3 reads TGCGCCAGCAGCTTAGGTGGGACAGCATCCTCCAACGAGCAGTACTTC.

The V gene is TRBV7-5, the J gene TRBJ1-4. TRBV7-5 is marked as a pseudogene. CDR3 size: 17 residues. In DNA form, the CDR3 reads TGTGTCAGAAGCTTAGTCCGCTGCCCTGGGGGTAATGAAAAACTGTTTTTT. Its protein is CVRSLVRCPGGNEKLFF.

V usage is TRBV11-2 and J usage is TRBJ2-1; no clear D. This CDR3 is 14 amino acids long. Trimming shortened V by 4 bases and J by 5 bases, and 12 bases separated the two germline ends. Germline V gene sequence: CDR1 SGHAT, CDR2 FQNNGV. The CDR3 nucleotides are TGTGCCAGCAGCTCAGTCCGGAGAGACAATGAGCAGTTCTTC. Protein product: CASSSVRRDNEQFF.

This chain connects TRBV2 to TRBJ1-2, with D tentatively TRBD1 (5 bases). The V gene's germline CDR1 is SNHLY and CDR2 FYNNEI. Trimming removed 6 bases from V and 6 bases from J, with 11 bases in between. This CDR3 has 12 amino acids. The CDR3 coding sequence is TGTGCCAGCAGCAGGGATTCAGATGGCTACACCTTC. Translation gives CASSRDSDGYTF.

The V and J genes are TRBV5-1 and TRBJ2-2, with 8 positions matching TRBD2. Trimming removed 0 bases from V and 5 bases from J; junction bases left unmatched: 9. The germline V gene encodes CDR1 SGHRS and CDR2 YFSETQ. The CDR3 has 17 amino acids. The CDR3 sequence is CASSLVGSGSGTGELFF. The CDR3 DNA follows: TGCGCCAGCAGCTTGGTGGGGAGCGGGAGCGGGACCGGGGAGCTGTTTTTT. The full variable domain, completed using reference TRBV5-1 and TRBJ2-2, is KAGVTQTPRYLIKTRGQQVTLSCSPISGHRSVSWYQQTPGQGLQFLFEYFSETQRNKGNFPGRFSGRQFSNSRSEMNVSTLELGDSALYLCASSLVGSGSGTGELFFGEGSRLTVL.

J is TRBJ2-5 and V is TRBV5-5, with D hard to call. This CDR3 has 13 residues. CDR1 and CDR2 (germline): SGHKS, YYEKEE (reference sequence). V lost 4 bases and J lost 2, with 9 bases in between. Here the CDR3 DNA reads TGTGCCAGCAGCCCCGTTTGGCAAGAGACCCAGTACTTC. This encodes CASSPVWQETQYF. The full variable domain, its missing parts supplied by reference TRBV5-5 and TRBJ2-5, is DAGVTQSPTHLIKTRGQQVTLRCSPISGHKSVSWYQQVLGQGPQFIFQYYEKEERGRGNFPDRFSARQFPNYSSELNVNALLLGDSALYLCASSPVWQETQYFGPGTRLLVL.

The CDR3 reads CATIGQGGPEAFF. The CDR3 DNA reads TGTGCCACAATCGGACAGGGAGGGCCTGAAGCTTTCTTT. This chain connects TRBV25-1 to TRBJ1-1; 8 bases fit TRBD1. Trimming removed 10 bases from V and 6 bases from J; junction bases left unmatched: 10. The CDR3 consists of 13 residues. Germline lookup yields CDR1 MGHDK and CDR2 SYGVNS.

This clone was counted a single time. This CDR3 is CASKIGRLNTEAFF. CDR3 in DNA: TGTGCCAGCAAAATAGGGAGATTGAACACTGAAGCTTTCTTT. This sequence joins TRBV6-6 and TRBJ1-1; D gene uncertain. Germline assignment: CDR1 MNHNY and CDR2 SVGAGI (reference sequence). Deletions cut 7 bases from V and 0 bases from J, with 12 bases between. The CDR3 runs 14 residues.